Presented here are 25 T cell receptor beta chains from one specimen sequenced in a study of cytomegalovirus exposure and HLA in healthy donors. It was with 60 Vbeta and 13 Jbeta primers that the PCR ran. Clones were read by immunoSEQ multiplex PCR, and TCRdb kept only the in-frame ones, dropping some. The sample has around 150,000 clones, roughly 79% seen once; the top ten hold approximately 1%. The specimen sequenced was PBMCs. Receptors were obtained from a woman in her forties in good health and CMV-seronegative.

This chain uses TRBV10-3 with TRBJ2-7; D is possibly TRBD2 (5 bases). Germline assignment: CDR1 ENHRY and CDR2 SYGVKD. Trimming took off 8 bases at V and 0 bases at J, with 14 bases between the two ends. This CDR3 is 14 amino acids long. In DNA, the CDR3 is TGTGCCATCGAGGCTAGCCTTGACTCCTACGAGCAGTACTTC. It codes for CAIEASLDSYEQYF.

The chain couples TRBV6-5 to TRBJ2-7; 8 bases line up with TRBD1. There are 15 residues in the CDR3. Germline values: CDR1 MNHEY, CDR2 SVGAGI. Trimming at V came to 0 bases and at J to 5 bases, leaving 6 bases not matched to a gene. Here the CDR3 reads CASSYSDRGGNEQYF. CDR3 in DNA: TGTGCCAGCAGTTACTCCGACAGGGGAGGAAACGAGCAGTACTTC.

In nucleotides, the CDR3 is TGTGCCAGCAGTGAAACCCCGGGACAGGCCTCCTACGAGCAGTACTTC. Protein: CASSETPGQASYEQYF. This sequence joins TRBV2 and TRBJ2-7, with 8 bases aligning to TRBD1. V was clipped by 2 bases and J by 0 bases; unmatched bases: 6. The CDR3 is 16 residues long. The germline V gene encodes CDR1 SNHLY and CDR2 FYNNEI.

The CDR3 loop is CASSPKRGLDSRPHTEAFF. The CDR3 coding sequence is TGTGCCAGCAGCCCAAAGAGGGGATTGGACAGTCGACCCCACACTGAAGCTTTCTTT. The V call is TRBV7-8, the J call TRBJ1-1, with D possibly matching TRBD1 (6 bases). Between the trimmed V and J ends, which lost 5 bases and 3 bases, there was a span of 28 bases. Per the germline V gene, CDR1 is SGHVS and CDR2 is FQNEAQ. The CDR3 is 19 amino acids. The full variable domain, its missing parts supplied by reference TRBV7-8 and TRBJ1-1, is GAGVSQSPRYKVAKRGQDVALRCDPISGHVSLFWYQQALGQGPEFLTYFQNEAQLDKSGLPSDRFFAERPEGSVSTLKIQRTQQEDSAVYLCASSPKRGLDSRPHTEAFFGQGTRLTVV.

A single count supports this clone. This chain links TRBV6-5 with TRBJ1-3, with D unclear. V was clipped by 2 bases and J by 0 bases, with 5 bases between them. CDR3 length: 14 residues. CDR1 is MNHEY, CDR2 SVGAGI, per germline. For the CDR3, the DNA is TGTGCCAGCAGTTACAAGCTCTCTGGAAACACCATATATTTT. Its protein is CASSYKLSGNTIYF.

The V call is TRBV9, the J call TRBJ2-1; TRBD2 agrees at 8 bases. With 5 bases clipped from V and 0 bases from J, the junction kept 4 bases outside the gene matches. Germline V gene sequence: CDR1 SGDLS, CDR2 YYNGEE. This CDR3 has 15 amino acids. This CDR3 reads CASRPGGSSYNEQFF. The CDR3 DNA sequence: TGTGCCAGCAGGCCGGGGGGGAGCTCCTACAATGAGCAGTTCTTC. Complete variable domain (other parts from reference TRBV9 and TRBJ2-1): DSGVTQTPKHLITATGQRVTLRCSPRSGDLSVYWYQQSLDQGLQFLIQYYNGEERAKGNILERFSAQQFPDLHSELNLSSLELGDSALYFCASRPGGSSYNEQFFGPGTRLTVL.

In this sample, this clone turned up a few times. V usage is TRBV30 and J usage is TRBJ2-7; TRBD2 matches at 7 bases. V dropped 0 bases and J dropped 0; count of bases not matched to a gene: 8. The CDR3 loop spans 16 amino acids. Germline CDR1 and CDR2: GTSNPN and SVGIG (reference sequence). The chain's CDR3 is CAWSVNGGSVSYEQYF. As DNA, the CDR3 is TGTGCCTGGAGTGTAAACGGCGGGAGCGTCTCCTACGAGCAGTACTTC.

This chain's CDR3 is CSATRQGQQYF. CDR3 DNA: TGCAGTGCTACGCGTCAGGGGCAGCAGTACTTC. The rearrangement links TRBV20-1 to TRBJ2-7, with D possibly matching TRBD1 (6 bases). Germline-derived CDR1 and CDR2 are DFQATT and SNEGSKA (reference sequence). The CDR3 extends over 11 amino acids. V gave up 4 bases and J gave up 8 bases, with 12 bases separating them.

This clone appeared a few times. The genes are TRBV29-1 and TRBJ1-1, with a possible D match to TRBD1 (5 bases). V lost 3 bases and J 3 bases, leaving 14 bases between the germline ends. The germline CDR1 and CDR2 sequences are SQVTM and ANQGSEA. The CDR3 covers 14 residues. The CDR3 loop reads CSVDQGYEYTEAFF. CDR3 sequence (DNA): TGCAGCGTTGATCAGGGATATGAGTACACTGAAGCTTTCTTT.

The chain carries TRBV27 and TRBJ1-6; possibly TRBD1 for D (6 bases). V was pared by 5 bases and J by 10 bases, with 12 bases between. The V gene's germline CDR1 is MNHEY and CDR2 SMNVEV (reference sequence). The CDR3 length is 13 residues. CDR3 loop: CASSALRGSPLHF. CDR3 sequence (DNA): TGTGCCAGCAGTGCCCTCAGGGGCTCACCCCTCCACTTT.

The V gene is TRBV19, the J gene TRBJ2-1; 7 nucleotides line up with TRBD2. Germline trimming cut 1 base from V and 3 bases from J; bases unmatched to any gene: 9. CDR1 LNHDA and CDR2 SQIVND come from the germline V gene (reference sequence). The CDR3 totals 17 residues. CDR3 protein: CASSIVPLAVVYNEQFF. The CDR3 DNA sequence: TGTGCCAGTAGTATAGTCCCTCTAGCGGTGGTCTACAATGAGCAGTTCTTC. Supplemented by reference TRBV19 and TRBJ2-1, the full variable domain reads DGGITQSPKYLFRKEGQNVTLSCEQNLNHDAMYWYRQDPGQGLRLIYYSQIVNDFQKGDIAEGYSVSREKKESFPLTVTSAQKNPTAFYLCASSIVPLAVVYNEQFFGPGTRLTVL.

V is TRBV6-6 and J is TRBJ2-1; the D is unclear. The CDR3 loop spans 13 amino acids. V was trimmed by 2 bases and J by 7 bases, leaving 9 bases between them. Germline V CDR1 and CDR2: MNHNY, SVGAGI (reference sequence). The CDR3 reads CASSYLPGNEQFF. DNA of the CDR3: TGTGCCAGCAGTTACCTCCCGGGTAATGAGCAGTTCTTC.

This chain joins TRBV29-1 and TRBJ2-1, with 11 bases aligning to TRBD2. Trimming at V came to 6 bases and at J to 0 bases, leaving 16 bases not matched to a gene. This CDR3 region has 19 residues. The germline V gene encodes CDR1 SQVTM and CDR2 ANQGSEA. The chain's CDR3 is CSVVPSSGRPASSYNEQFF. CDR3 DNA sequence: TGCAGCGTCGTTCCCTCTAGCGGGAGGCCTGCGAGCTCCTACAATGAGCAGTTCTTC.

The chain is built from TRBV2 and TRBJ1-1; D ambiguous. Germline lookup yields CDR1 SNHLY and CDR2 FYNNEI. CDR3 size: 14 residues. V was trimmed by 7 bases and J by 1 base, leaving 13 bases between them. The CDR3 DNA is TGTGCCAGCACAGTGGAGTCAGCGAACACTGAAGCTTTCTTT. Protein: CASTVESANTEAFF.

This chain connects TRBV19 to TRBJ2-6; D is undetermined. This CDR3 comprises 15 residues. V gave up 3 bases and J gave up 2 bases, with 8 bases separating them. The germline CDR1 and CDR2 sequences are LNHDA and SQIVND (reference sequence). The chain's CDR3 is CASSMPSTGANVLTF. As DNA, the CDR3 is TGTGCCAGTAGTATGCCCTCTACTGGGGCCAACGTCCTGACTTTC.

Concerning this clone itself: The same CDR3 is also encoded by other DNA sequences in this sample. V gene TRBV29-1 combines with J gene TRBJ2-7, with D tentatively TRBD1 (6 bases). The CDR3 consists of 12 residues. In germline, CDR1 is SQVTM, CDR2 ANQGSEA. Trimming shortened V by 4 bases and J by 4 bases, and 11 bases separated the two germline ends. The CDR3: CSVVTGSYEQYF. The CDR3 coding sequence is TGCAGCGTTGTAACAGGGTCATACGAGCAGTACTTC.

The rearrangement links TRBV30 to TRBJ2-5, with D unresolved. The CDR3 totals 14 residues. CDR1 GTSNPN and CDR2 SVGIG come from the germline V gene (reference sequence). V lost 1 base and J lost 5, with 14 bases in between. For the CDR3, the DNA is TGTGCCTGGAGTGATTTAACCAACGGGGAGACCCAGTACTTC. Residues: CAWSDLTNGETQYF.

In nucleotides, the CDR3 is TGTGCCAGTCTCCGGGAGTCAAGACCCACCGGGGAGCTGTTTTTT. It encodes CASLRESRPTGELFF. The chain links TRBV2 to TRBJ2-2; D is perhaps TRBD2 (6 bases). Germline V lookup: CDR1 SNHLY, CDR2 FYNNEI. V dropped 9 bases and J dropped 4 bases, with 18 bases sitting between them. This CDR3 is 15 amino acids long. The whole variable domain, remainder taken from reference TRBV2 and TRBJ2-2, is EPEVTQTPSHQVTQMGQEVILRCVPISNHLYFYWYRQILGQKVEFLVSFYNNEISEKSEIFDDQFSVERPDGSNFTLKIRSTKLEDSAMYFCASLRESRPTGELFFGEGSRLTVL.

The chain uses TRBV9 and TRBJ2-1, with 7 bases fitting TRBD1. The V gene's germline CDR1 is SGDLS and CDR2 YYNGEE. With V trimmed by 0 bases and J by 5 bases, 8 bases remained unmatched. The CDR3 contains 16 residues. CDR3 loop: CASSVEGQRPNNEQFF. CDR3 bases: TGTGCCAGCAGCGTAGAGGGACAGCGTCCTAACAATGAGCAGTTCTTC.

The chain carries TRBV5-1 and TRBJ2-1; no definite D call. The V end lost 7 bases, the J end lost 3 bases, and 14 bases lay between the germline ends. The CDR3 runs 14 residues. The germline V gene has CDR1 SGHRS and CDR2 YFSETQ. In DNA, the CDR3 is TGCGCCAGCTCTTCCCCCACGGGCTACAATGAGCAGTTCTTC. It translates to CASSSPTGYNEQFF.

V and J are TRBV13 and TRBJ2-3, with a tentative D call TRBD2 (6 bases). V dropped 4 bases and J dropped 0 bases, with 11 bases sitting between them. Per germline, CDR1 PRHDT and CDR2 FYEKMQ (reference sequence). The CDR3 length is 15 residues. The CDR3 region is CASSSRGLSTDTQYF. DNA of the CDR3: TGTGCCAGCAGCTCCCGGGGACTTAGCACAGATACGCAGTATTTT.

The V call is TRBV9, the J call TRBJ2-3; 10 nucleotides agree with TRBD2. The CDR3 is made up of 16 amino acids. V lost 2 bases and J lost 6; bases outside the gene matches: 9. From germline, CDR1 is SGDLS and CDR2 YYNGEE. CDR3 DNA sequence: TGTGCCAGCAGCGTTACAGCGGGAGGGCTCCAGGATACGCAGTATTTT. It codes for CASSVTAGGLQDTQYF.

The V and J genes are TRBV5-4 and TRBJ1-2, with 7 bases that match TRBD1. The CDR3 has 15 residues. With 4 bases clipped from V and 4 bases from J, the junction kept 10 bases outside the gene matches. Germline V lookup: CDR1 SGHNT, CDR2 YYREEE (reference sequence). CDR3 in amino acids: CASSPTGEGGYGYTF. The CDR3 DNA reads as TGTGCCAGCAGCCCCACAGGGGAAGGCGGCTATGGCTACACCTTC.

V gene TRBV7-6 combines with J gene TRBJ2-3; 8 nucleotides match TRBD2. This CDR3 spans 16 amino acids. In germline, CDR1 is SGHVS, CDR2 FNYEAQ. V lost 1 base to trimming and J lost 2 bases; unmatched junction nucleotides: 5. CDR3 protein: CASSLVSSGLTDTQYF. The CDR3 DNA reads TGTGCCAGCAGCTTAGTCTCTAGCGGGCTCACAGATACGCAGTATTTT. The complete variable domain, with remaining parts taken from reference TRBV7-6 and TRBJ2-3, reads GAGVSQSPRYKVTKRGQDVALRCDPISGHVSLYWYRQALGQGPEFLTYFNYEAQQDKSGLPNDRFSAERPEGSISTLTIQRTEQRDSAMYRCASSLVSSGLTDTQYFGPGTRLTVL.

The chain recombines TRBV30 with TRBJ2-7; maybe TRBD2 (6 bases). CDR1 and CDR2 (germline): GTSNPN, SVGIG (reference sequence). V lost 4 bases and J 7 bases, leaving 14 bases between the germline ends. The CDR3 has 12 residues. The CDR3 region has the DNA TGTGCCTGGAATAAGGGTCGGGGGGAGCAGTACTTC. Encoded protein: CAWNKGRGEQYF.